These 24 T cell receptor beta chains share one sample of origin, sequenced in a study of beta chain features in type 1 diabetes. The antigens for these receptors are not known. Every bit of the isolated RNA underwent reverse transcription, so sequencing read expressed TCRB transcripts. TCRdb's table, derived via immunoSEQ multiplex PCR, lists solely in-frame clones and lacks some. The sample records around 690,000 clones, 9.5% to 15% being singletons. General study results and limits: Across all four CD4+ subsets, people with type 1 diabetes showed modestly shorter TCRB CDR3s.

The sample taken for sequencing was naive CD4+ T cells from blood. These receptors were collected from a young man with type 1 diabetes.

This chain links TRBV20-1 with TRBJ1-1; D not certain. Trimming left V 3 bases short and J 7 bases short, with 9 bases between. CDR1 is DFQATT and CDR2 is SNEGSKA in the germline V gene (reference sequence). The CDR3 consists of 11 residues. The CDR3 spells CSARREGEAFF. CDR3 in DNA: TGCAGTGCTAGGAGAGAGGGTGAAGCTTTCTTT.

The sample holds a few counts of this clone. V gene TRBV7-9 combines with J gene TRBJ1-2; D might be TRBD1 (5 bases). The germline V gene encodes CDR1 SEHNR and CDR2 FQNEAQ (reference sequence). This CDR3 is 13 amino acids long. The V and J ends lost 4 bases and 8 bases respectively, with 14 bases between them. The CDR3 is CASSYPGTGGYTF. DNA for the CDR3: TGTGCCAGCAGCTACCCCGGGACGGGGGGCTACACCTTC.

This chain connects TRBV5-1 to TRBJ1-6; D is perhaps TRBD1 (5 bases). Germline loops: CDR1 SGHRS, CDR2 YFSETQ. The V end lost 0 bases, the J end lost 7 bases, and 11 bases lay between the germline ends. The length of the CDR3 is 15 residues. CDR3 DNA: TGCGCCAGCAGCTTGGTGACAGTACTCAATTCACCCCTCCACTTT. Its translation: CASSLVTVLNSPLHF.

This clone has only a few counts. The CDR3: CASSREGNYGYTF. CDR3 coding DNA: TGCGCCAGCAGCCGTGAGGGGAACTATGGCTACACCTTC. The rearrangement uses TRBV4-3 and TRBJ1-2; D possibly corresponds to TRBD1 (5 bases). There are 13 residues in the CDR3. Germline CDR1 is LGHNA and CDR2 is YSLEER. The V gene lost 4 bases and the J gene lost 2 bases, with 8 bases spanning the gap.

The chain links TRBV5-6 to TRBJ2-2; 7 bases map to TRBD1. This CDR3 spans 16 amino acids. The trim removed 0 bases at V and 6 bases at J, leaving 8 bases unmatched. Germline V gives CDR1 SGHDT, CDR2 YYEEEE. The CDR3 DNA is TGTGCCAGCAGCTTGGTCCCTCGGCAGGGGGCCGGGGAGCTGTTTTTT. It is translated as CASSLVPRQGAGELFF.

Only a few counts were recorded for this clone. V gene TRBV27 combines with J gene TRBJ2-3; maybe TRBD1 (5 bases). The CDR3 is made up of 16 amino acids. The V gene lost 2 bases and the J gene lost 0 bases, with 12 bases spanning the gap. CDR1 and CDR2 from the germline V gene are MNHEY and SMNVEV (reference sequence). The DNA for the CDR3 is TGTGCCAGCAGTTTACGGACAACATCTAGCACAGATACGCAGTATTTT. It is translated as CASSLRTTSSTDTQYF.

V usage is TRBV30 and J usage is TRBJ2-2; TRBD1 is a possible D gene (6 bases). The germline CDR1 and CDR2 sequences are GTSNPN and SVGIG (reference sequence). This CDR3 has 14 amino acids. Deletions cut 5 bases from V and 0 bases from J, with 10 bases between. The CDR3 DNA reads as TGTGCCTGGGGGACACCGGCGAACACCGGGGAGCTGTTTTTT. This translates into CAWGTPANTGELFF.

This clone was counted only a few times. For the CDR3, the DNA is TGTGCCAGCAGCTTTAGCGGGACTAGCCTCAATGAGCAGTTCTTC. Its translation: CASSFSGTSLNEQFF. The V gene is TRBV7-2, the J gene TRBJ2-1; 9 nucleotides align to TRBD2. CDR3 length equals 15 residues. The V and J ends lost 3 bases and 6 bases, in that order; junction bases with no gene match: 6. Germline V lookup: CDR1 SGHTA, CDR2 FQGNSA.

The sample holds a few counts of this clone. As DNA, the CDR3 is TGTGCCATCGGGAGTAGCAGCGGGGGTTACAATGAGCAGTTCTTC. Translating gives CAIGSSSGGYNEQFF. The chain couples TRBV10-3 to TRBJ2-1; 8 bases line up with TRBD2. The germline V gene encodes CDR1 ENHRY and CDR2 SYGVKD. Trimming removed 8 bases from V and 4 bases from J; junction bases left unmatched: 10. The CDR3 sequence is 15 residues long.

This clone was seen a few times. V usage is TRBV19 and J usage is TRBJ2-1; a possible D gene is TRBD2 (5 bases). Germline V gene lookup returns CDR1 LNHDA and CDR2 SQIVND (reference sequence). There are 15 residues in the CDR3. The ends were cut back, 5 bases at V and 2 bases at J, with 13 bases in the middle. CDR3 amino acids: CASSSPPGTYNEQFF. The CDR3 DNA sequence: TGTGCCAGTAGTTCGCCACCCGGGACCTACAATGAGCAGTTCTTC.

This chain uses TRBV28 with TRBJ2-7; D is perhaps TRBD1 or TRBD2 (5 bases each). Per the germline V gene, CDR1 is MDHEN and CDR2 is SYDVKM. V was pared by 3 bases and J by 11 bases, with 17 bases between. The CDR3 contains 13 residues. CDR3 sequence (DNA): TGTGCCAGCAGTTTGACGGGGCATGGGTCTAAGTACTTC. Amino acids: CASSLTGHGSKYF.

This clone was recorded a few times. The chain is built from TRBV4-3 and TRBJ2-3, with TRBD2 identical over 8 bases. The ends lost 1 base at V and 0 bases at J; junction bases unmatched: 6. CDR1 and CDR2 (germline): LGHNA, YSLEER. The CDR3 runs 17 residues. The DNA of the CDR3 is TGCGCCAGCAGCCAAGGTCTTGGCGGGGGGAGCACAGATACGCAGTATTTT. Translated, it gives CASSQGLGGGSTDTQYF.

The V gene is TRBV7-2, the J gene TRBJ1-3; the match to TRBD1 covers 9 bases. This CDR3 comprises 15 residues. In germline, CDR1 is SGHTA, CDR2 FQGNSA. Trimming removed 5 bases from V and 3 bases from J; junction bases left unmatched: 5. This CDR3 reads CASSPGTGFGNTIYF. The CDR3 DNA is TGTGCCAGCAGCCCTGGGACAGGGTTTGGAAACACCATATATTTT.

CDR3 amino acids: CASSLAVEGGEQFF. The CDR3, as DNA: TGCGCCAGCAGCTTGGCTGTGGAGGGAGGTGAGCAGTTCTTC. The chain links TRBV5-1 to TRBJ2-1; D might be TRBD2 (6 bases). The length of the CDR3 is 14 residues. V was shortened by 0 bases and J by 9 bases, with 13 bases between the two germline ends. Germline V gene sequence: CDR1 SGHRS, CDR2 YFSETQ.

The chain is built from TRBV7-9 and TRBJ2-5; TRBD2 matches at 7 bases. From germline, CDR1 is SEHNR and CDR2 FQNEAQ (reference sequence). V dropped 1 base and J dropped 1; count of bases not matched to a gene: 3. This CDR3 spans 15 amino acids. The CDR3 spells CASSLETSSQETQYF. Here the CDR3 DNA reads TGTGCCAGCAGCTTAGAGACTAGCAGCCAAGAGACCCAGTACTTC.

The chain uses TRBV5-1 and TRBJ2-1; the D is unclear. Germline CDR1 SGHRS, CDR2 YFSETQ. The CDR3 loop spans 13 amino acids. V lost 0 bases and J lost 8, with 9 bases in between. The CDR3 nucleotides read TGCGCCAGCAGCTTGGAAAGGGCTCATGAGCAGTTCTTC. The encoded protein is CASSLERAHEQFF.

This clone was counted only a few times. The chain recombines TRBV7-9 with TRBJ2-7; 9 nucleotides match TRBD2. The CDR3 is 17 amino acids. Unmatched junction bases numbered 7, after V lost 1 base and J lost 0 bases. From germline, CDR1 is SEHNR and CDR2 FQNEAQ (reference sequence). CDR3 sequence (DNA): TGTGCCAGCAGCTTAGGCTTAGCGGGGGTTGGCTCCTACGAGCAGTACTTC. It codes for CASSLGLAGVGSYEQYF.

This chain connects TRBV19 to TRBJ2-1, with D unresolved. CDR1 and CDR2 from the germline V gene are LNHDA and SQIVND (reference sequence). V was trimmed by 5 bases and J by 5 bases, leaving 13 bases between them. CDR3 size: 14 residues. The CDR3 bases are TGTGCCAGTAGTGTCCGACACGAGCACAATGAGCAGTTCTTC. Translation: CASSVRHEHNEQFF.

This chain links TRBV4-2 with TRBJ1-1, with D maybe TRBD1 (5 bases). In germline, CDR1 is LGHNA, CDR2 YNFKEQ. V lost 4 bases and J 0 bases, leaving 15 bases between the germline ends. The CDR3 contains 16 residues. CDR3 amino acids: CASSPQTGTVNTEAFF. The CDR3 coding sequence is TGTGCCAGCAGCCCCCAAACCGGGACGGTGAACACTGAAGCTTTCTTT.

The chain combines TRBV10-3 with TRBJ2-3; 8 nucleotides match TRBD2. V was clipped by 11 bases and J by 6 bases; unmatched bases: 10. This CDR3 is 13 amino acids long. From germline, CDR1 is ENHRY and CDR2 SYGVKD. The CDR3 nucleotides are TGTGCCTGCCGCCCAGGCGGGGGGGATACGCAGTATTTT. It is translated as CACRPGGGDTQYF.

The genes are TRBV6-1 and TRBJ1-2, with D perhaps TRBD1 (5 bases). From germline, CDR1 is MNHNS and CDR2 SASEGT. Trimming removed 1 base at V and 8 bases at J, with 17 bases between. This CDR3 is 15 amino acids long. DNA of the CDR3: TGTGCCAGCAGTGAAGGATATGGGGCAGGGCAAGGCTACACCTTC. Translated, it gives CASSEGYGAGQGYTF.

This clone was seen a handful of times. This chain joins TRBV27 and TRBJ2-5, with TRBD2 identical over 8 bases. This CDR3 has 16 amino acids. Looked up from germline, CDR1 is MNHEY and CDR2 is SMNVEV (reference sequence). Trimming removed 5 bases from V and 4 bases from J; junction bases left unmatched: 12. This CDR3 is CASSAPPGGGRETQYF. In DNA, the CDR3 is TGTGCCAGCAGTGCCCCTCCCGGGGGGGGCCGAGAGACCCAGTACTTC.

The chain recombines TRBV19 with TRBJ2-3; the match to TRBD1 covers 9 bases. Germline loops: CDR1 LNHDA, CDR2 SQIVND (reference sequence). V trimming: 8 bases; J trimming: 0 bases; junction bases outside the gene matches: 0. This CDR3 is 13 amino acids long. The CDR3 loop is CASGTGSTDTQYF. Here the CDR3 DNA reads TGTGCCAGTGGGACAGGGAGCACAGATACGCAGTATTTT. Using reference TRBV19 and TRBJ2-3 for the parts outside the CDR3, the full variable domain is DGGITQSPKYLFRKEGQNVTLSCEQNLNHDAMYWYRQDPGQGLRLIYYSQIVNDFQKGDIAEGYSVSREKKESFPLTVTSAQKNPTAFYLCASGTGSTDTQYFGPGTRLTVL.

The CDR3 DNA is TGTGCCAGCAGCCGGGACTATCGAGGATGGTACGAGCAGTACTTC. It translates to CASSRDYRGWYEQYF. The rearrangement joins TRBV27 to TRBJ2-7; TRBD2 matches 7 bases. Trimming at V came to 6 bases and at J to 4 bases, leaving 12 bases not matched to a gene. The CDR3 is made up of 15 amino acids. The germline V gene has CDR1 MNHEY and CDR2 SMNVEV (reference sequence).